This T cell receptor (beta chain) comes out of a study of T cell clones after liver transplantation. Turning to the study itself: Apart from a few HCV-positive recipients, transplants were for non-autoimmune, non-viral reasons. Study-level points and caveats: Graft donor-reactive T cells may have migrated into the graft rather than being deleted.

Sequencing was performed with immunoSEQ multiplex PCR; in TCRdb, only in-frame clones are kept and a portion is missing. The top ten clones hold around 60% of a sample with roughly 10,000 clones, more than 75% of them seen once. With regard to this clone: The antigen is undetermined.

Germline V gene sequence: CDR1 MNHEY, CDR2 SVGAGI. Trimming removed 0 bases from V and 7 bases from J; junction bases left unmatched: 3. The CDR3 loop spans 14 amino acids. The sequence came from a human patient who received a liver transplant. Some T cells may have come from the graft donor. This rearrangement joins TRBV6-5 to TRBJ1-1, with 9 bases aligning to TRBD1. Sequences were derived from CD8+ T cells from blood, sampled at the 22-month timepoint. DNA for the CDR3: TGTGCCAGCAGTTACTCAGGACAGGGGAGTGAAGCTTTCTTT. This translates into CASSYSGQGSEAFF.